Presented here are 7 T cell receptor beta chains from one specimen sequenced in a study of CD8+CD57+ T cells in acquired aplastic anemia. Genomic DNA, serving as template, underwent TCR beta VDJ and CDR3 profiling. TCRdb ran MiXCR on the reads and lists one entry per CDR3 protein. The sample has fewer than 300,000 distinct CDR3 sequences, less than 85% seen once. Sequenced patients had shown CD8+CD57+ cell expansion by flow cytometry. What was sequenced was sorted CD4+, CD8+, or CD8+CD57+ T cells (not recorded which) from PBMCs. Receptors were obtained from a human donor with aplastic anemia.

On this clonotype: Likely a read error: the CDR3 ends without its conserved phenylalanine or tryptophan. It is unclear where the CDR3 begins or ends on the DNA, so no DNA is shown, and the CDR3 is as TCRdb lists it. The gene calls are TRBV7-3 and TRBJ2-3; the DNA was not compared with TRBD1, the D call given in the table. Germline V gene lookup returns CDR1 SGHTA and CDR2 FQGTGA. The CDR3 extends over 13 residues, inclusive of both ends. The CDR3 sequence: CASGDGGTPATQY.

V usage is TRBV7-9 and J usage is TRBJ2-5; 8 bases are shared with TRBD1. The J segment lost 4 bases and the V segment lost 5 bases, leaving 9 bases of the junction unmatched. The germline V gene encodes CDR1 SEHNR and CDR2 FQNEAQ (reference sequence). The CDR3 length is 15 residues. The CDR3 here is CASSPRTGSAETQYF. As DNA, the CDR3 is TGTGCCAGCAGCCCACGGACAGGGTCGGCAGAGACCCAGTACTTC.

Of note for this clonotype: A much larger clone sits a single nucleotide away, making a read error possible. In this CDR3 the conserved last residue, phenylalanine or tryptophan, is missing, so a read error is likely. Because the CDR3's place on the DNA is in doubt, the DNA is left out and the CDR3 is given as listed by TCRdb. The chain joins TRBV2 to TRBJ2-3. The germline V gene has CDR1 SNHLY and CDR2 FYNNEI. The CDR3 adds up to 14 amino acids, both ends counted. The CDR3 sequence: CASGDAGTDTQYFV.

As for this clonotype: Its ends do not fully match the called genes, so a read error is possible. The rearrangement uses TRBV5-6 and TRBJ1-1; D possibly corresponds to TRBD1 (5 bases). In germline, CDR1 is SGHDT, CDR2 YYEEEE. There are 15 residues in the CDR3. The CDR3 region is CATSRGESRNTEAFF. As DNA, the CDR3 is TGTGCCACCAGCAGAGGGGAAAGCAGGAACACTGAAGCTTTCTTT.

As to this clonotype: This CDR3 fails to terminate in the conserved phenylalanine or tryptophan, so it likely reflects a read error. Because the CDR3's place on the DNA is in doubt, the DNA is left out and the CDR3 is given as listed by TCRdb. The CDR3 here is CASSLAGGSDSQY. The chain has TRBV7-8 and TRBJ1-2. The V gene's germline CDR1 is SGHVS and CDR2 FQNEAQ. The CDR3 contains 13 residues when both ends are counted.

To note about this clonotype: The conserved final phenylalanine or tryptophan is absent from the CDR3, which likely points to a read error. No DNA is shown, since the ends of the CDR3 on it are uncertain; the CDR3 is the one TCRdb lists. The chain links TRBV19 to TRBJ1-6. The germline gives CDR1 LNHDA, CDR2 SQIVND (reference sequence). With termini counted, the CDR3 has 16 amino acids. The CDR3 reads CASSIASGAYNEQFYV.

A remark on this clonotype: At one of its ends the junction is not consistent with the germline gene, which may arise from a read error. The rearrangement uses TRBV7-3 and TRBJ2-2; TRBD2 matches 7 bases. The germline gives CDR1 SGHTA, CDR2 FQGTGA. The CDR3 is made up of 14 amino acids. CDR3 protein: CASSRPGGSGELFF. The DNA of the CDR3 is TGTGCCAGCAGCAGACCAGGTGGGAGCGGGGAACTGTTTTTT. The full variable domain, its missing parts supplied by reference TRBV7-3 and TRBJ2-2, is GAGVSQTPSNKVTEKGKYVELRCDPISGHTALYWYRQSLGQGPEFLIYFQGTGAADDSGLPNDRFFAVRPEGSVSTLKIQRTERGDSAVYLCASSRPGGSGELFFGEGSRLTVL.